A selection of T cell receptor beta chains follows, all from one sample in a study of patients and donors after allogeneic stem cell transplantation. TCRdb re-analysed the RT-PCR reads in MiXCR, keeping a single row per CDR3 protein. The table records some 880,000 distinct CDR3 sequences, around 17% of them present only once. Source material: blood, either unsorted or a sorted T cell fraction (not recorded which). These receptors were collected from a human donor who was either an allogeneic HSCT recipient or a stem cell or donor lymphocyte infusion donor (not recorded which). It is not recorded whose cells these are; they may come from a transplant donor. CDR3s include the opening cysteine and the closing phenylalanine or tryptophan. Size tells how often a clone was seen (once, few, many) or the class of an expanded clone, and some rows leave it out.

clone_size	v_call	j_call	cdr3_aa
few	TRBV20-1	TRBJ2-3	CSASSAGEPTDTQYF
few	TRBV20-1	TRBJ2-1	CSARVRASGSHEQFF
NA	TRBV5-1	TRBJ2-5	CASSPGTALQETQYF
NA	TRBV10-2	TRBJ1-6	CASSGPGQNSPLHF
NA	TRBV11-3	TRBJ2-1	CASSLYRLYNEQFF
NA	TRBV5-1	TRBJ1-2	CASSLATTGHGYTF
few	TRBV12-3/TRBV12-4	TRBJ1-5	CASSPQGGLPQHF
few	TRBV24-1	TRBJ2-3	CATSDPRTSLTYTPQYF
NA	TRBV20-1	TRBJ1-6	CSARKPGQGANSPLHF
few	TRBV10-3	TRBJ2-3	CAISERGLAASTDTQYF
NA	TRBV7-6	TRBJ2-5	CASSPRGTETQYF
few	TRBV12-3/TRBV12-4	TRBJ1-6	CASSLERVNSPLHF
NA	TRBV5-1	TRBJ1-1	CASSLVPGMNTEAFF
few	TRBV27	TRBJ2-3	CASSFNRGGRDTQYF
NA	TRBV12-3/TRBV12-4	TRBJ2-5	CASSLGQTTGLQETQYF
many	TRBV11-2	TRBJ2-1	CASSPGQGRYNEQFF
NA	TRBV7-2	TRBJ1-3	CASSLYSYQGSGNTIYF
few	TRBV12-3/TRBV12-4	TRBJ1-5	CASSLAQAGRQPQHF
NA	TRBV25-1	TRBJ1-4	CASSESGAGANEKLFF